This TCR beta chain appears in the sequencing data of a study of T cell repertoires in cytomegalovirus infection. CDR1 MRHNA and CDR2 SNTAGT come from the germline V gene. This CDR3 is built from 16 residues. J gave up 0 bases and V 5 bases, and 8 bases lay outside the gene matches. MiXCR was run by TCRdb on the reads, yielding one entry per CDR3 protein. The sample yields 200,000 to 250,000 distinct CDR3 sequences, roughly 23% seen once. This clonotype has a count of ten or more. This rearrangement joins TRBV6-4 to TRBJ2-3, with 7 bases aligning to TRBD2. The clonotype was recovered from a human donor in good health (CMV status not recorded). Some clones in this sample may be carry-over from other donors' samples. Sequencing was performed on CD8+ T cells from PBMCs. Here the CDR3 reads CASSQRGETSTDTQYF. The CDR3 bases are TGTGCCAGCAGTCAACGGGGGGAAACTAGCACAGATACGCAGTATTTT.